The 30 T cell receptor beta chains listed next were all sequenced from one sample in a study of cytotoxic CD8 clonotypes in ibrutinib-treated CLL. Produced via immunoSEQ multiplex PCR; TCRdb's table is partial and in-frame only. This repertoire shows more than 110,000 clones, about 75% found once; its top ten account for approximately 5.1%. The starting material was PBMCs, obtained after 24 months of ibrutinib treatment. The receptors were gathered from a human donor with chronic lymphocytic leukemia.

The CDR3 protein is CASSPSESSNQPQHF. The CDR3 DNA follows: TGTGCCAGCTCACCAAGTGAAAGTAGCAATCAGCCCCAGCATTTT. The chain uses TRBV18 and TRBJ1-5, with D unclear. The V gene's germline CDR1 is KGHSH and CDR2 LQKENI. The CDR3 runs 15 residues. The V and J ends lost 2 bases and 0 bases respectively, with 8 bases between them.

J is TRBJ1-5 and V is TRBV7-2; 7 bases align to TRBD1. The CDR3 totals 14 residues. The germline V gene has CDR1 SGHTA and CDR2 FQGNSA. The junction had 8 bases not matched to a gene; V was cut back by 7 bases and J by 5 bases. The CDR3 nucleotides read TGTGCCAGCACCTTGCAACAGGGGTATCAGCCCCAGCATTTT. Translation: CASTLQQGYQPQHF.

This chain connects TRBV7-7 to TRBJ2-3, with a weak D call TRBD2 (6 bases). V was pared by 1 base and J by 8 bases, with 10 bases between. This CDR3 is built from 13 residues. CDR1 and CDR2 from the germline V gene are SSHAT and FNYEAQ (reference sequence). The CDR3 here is CASSLGMRGTQYF. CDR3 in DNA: TGTGCCAGCAGCTTAGGGATGCGGGGTACGCAGTATTTT.

In DNA form, the CDR3 reads TGTGCCAGCAGTTCGCACGGGGGCCAAGAGACCCAGTACTTC. Amino acid sequence: CASSSHGGQETQYF. V is TRBV28 and J is TRBJ2-5; the D gene is possibly TRBD2 (6 bases). The CDR3 covers 14 residues. From germline, CDR1 is MDHEN and CDR2 SYDVKM. Trimming left V 4 bases short and J 1 base short, with 10 bases between.

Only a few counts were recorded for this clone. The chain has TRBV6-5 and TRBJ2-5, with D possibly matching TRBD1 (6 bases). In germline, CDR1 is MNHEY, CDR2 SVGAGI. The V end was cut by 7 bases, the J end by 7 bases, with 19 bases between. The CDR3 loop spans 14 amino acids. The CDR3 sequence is CASTQGRGWGTQYF. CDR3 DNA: TGTGCCAGCACCCAGGGGAGAGGCTGGGGGACCCAGTACTTC.

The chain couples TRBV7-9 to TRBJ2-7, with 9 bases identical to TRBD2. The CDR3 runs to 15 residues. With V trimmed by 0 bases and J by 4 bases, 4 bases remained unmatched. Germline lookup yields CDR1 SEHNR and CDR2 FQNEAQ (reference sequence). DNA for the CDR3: TGTGCCAGCAGCTTAGCCGGGACTAGCATTTACGAGCAGTACTTC. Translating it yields CASSLAGTSIYEQYF.

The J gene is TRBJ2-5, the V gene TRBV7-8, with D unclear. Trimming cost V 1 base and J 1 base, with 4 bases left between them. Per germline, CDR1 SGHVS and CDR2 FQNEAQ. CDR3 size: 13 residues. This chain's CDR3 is CASSLGPQETQYF. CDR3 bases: TGTGCCAGCAGCTTAGGCCCCCAAGAGACCCAGTACTTC.

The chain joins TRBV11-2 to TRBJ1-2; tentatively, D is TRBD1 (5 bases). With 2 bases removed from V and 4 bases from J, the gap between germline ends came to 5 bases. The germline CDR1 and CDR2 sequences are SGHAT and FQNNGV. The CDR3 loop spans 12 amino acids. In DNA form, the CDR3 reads TGTGCCAGCAGCTTACAGGGCTATGGCTACACCTTC. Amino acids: CASSLQGYGYTF.

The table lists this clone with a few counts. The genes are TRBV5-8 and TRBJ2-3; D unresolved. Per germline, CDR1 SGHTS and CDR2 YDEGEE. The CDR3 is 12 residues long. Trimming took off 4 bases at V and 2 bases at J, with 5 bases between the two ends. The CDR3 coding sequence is TGTGCCAGCAGCCTATACACAGATACGCAGTATTTT. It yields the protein CASSLYTDTQYF.

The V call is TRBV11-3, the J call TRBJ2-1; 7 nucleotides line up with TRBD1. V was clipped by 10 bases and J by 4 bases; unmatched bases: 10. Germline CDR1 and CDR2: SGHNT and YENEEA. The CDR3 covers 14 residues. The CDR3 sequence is CANLGGRGYNEQFF. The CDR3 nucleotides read TGTGCCAACCTAGGGGGCAGGGGGTACAATGAGCAGTTCTTC.

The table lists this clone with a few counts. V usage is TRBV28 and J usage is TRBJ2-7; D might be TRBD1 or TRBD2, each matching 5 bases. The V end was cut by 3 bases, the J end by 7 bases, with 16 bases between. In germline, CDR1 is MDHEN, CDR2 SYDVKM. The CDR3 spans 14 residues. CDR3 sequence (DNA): TGTGCCAGCAGTTTCCCGGGGCCAACCGGGGAGCAGTACTTC. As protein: CASSFPGPTGEQYF.

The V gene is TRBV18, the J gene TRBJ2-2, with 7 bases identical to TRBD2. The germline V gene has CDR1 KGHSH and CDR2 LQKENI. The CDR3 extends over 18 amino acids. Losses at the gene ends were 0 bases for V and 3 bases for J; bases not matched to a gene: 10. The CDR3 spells CASSPPEASGTDTGELFF. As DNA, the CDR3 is TGTGCCAGCTCACCACCGGAAGCTAGCGGTACGGACACCGGGGAGCTGTTTTTT.

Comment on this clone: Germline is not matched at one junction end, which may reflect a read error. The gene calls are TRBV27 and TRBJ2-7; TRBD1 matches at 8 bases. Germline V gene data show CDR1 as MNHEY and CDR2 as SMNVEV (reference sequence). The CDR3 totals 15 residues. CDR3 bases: TGTGCCAGCAGCCCCCTCGCCGGACAGGGATCCCTCCGGGACTTC. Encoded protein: CASSPLAGQGSLRDF.

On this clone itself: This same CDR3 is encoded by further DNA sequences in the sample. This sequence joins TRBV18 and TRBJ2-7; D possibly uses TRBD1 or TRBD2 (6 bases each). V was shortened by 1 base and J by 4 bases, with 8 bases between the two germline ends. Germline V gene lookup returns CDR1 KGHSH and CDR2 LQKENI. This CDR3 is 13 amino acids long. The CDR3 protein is CASSPQGGYEQYF. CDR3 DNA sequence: TGTGCCAGCTCACCACAGGGGGGTTACGAGCAGTACTTC.

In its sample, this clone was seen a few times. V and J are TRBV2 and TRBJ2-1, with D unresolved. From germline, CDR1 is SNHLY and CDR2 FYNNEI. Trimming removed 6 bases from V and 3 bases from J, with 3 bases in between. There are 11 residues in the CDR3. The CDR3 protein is CASRDYNEQFF. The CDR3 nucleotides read TGTGCCAGCAGGGACTACAATGAGCAGTTCTTC.

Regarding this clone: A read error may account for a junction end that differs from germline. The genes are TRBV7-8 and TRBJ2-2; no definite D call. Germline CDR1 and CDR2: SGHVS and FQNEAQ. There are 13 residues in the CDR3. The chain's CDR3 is CASSLDVTGELFF. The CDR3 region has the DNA TGTGCCAGCAGTTTAGACGTGACCGGGGAGCTGTTTTTT.

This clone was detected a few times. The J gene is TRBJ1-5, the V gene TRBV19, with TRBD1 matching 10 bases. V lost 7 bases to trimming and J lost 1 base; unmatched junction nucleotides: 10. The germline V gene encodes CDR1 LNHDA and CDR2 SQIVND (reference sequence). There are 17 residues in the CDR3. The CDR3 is CASTPRGTGVSNQPQHF. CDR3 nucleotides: TGTGCCAGTACCCCCCGCGGGACAGGGGTCAGCAATCAGCCCCAGCATTTT. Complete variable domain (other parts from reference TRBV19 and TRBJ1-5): DGGITQSPKYLFRKEGQNVTLSCEQNLNHDAMYWYRQDPGQGLRLIYYSQIVNDFQKGDIAEGYSVSREKKESFPLTVTSAQKNPTAFYLCASTPRGTGVSNQPQHFGDGTRLSIL.

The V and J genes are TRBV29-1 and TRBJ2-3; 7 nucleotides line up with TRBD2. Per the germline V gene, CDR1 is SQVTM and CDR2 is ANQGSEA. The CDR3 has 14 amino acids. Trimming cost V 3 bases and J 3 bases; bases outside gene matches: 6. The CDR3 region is CSVDGSSGTDTQYF. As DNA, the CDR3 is TGCAGCGTTGATGGCTCTAGCGGAACAGATACGCAGTATTTT.

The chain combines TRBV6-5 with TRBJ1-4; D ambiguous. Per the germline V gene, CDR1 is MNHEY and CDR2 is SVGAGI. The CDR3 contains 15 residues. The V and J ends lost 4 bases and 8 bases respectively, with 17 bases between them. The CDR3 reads CASSFGVSLGEKLFF. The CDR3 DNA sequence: TGTGCCAGCAGTTTCGGGGTCAGTTTGGGAGAAAAACTGTTTTTT.

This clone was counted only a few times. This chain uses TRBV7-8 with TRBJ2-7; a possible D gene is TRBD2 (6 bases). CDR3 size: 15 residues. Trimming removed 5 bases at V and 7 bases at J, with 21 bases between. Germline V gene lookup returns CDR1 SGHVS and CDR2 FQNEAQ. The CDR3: CASSPRRARGREQYF. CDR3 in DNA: TGTGCCAGCAGCCCAAGGAGGGCCCGGGGTCGGGAGCAGTACTTC.

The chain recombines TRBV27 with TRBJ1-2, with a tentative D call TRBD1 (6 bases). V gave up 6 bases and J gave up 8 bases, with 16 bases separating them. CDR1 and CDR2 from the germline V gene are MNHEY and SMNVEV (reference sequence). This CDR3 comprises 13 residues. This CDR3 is CASRGAGQYGYTF. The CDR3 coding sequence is TGTGCCAGCAGAGGGGCCGGACAGTACGGCTACACCTTC.

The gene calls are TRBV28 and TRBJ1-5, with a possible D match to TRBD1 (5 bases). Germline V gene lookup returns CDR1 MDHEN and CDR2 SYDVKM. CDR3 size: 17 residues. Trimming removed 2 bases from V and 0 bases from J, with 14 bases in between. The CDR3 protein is CASSLGGAGGSNQPQHF. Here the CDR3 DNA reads TGTGCCAGCAGTTTAGGAGGGGCGGGGGGTAGCAATCAGCCCCAGCATTTT. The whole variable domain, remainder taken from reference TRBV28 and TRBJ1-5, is DVKVTQSSRYLVKRTGEKVFLECVQDMDHENMFWYRQDPGLGLRLIYFSYDVKMKEKGDIPEGYSVSREKKERFSLILESASTNQTSMYLCASSLGGAGGSNQPQHFGDGTRLSIL.

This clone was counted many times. The CDR3 region is CASSASPGTATYEQYF. The CDR3 DNA sequence: TGTGCCAGCAGCGCATCTCCCGGGACGGCGACCTACGAGCAGTACTTC. V and J are TRBV9 and TRBJ2-7, with D possibly called TRBD1 or TRBD2 (5 bases each). From germline, CDR1 is SGDLS and CDR2 YYNGEE. Trimming stripped 3 bases from V and 2 bases from J, with 18 bases between. The CDR3 length is 16 residues.

CDR3 in amino acids: CASRGNRGLYVEQYF. DNA for the CDR3: TGTGCCAGCAGGGGAAACAGGGGACTCTACGTCGAGCAGTACTTC. The genes are TRBV7-9 and TRBJ2-7; the D gene is possibly TRBD1 (7 bases). This CDR3 has 15 amino acids. Germline assignment: CDR1 SEHNR and CDR2 FQNEAQ (reference sequence). V was shortened by 6 bases and J by 6 bases, with 21 bases between the two germline ends.

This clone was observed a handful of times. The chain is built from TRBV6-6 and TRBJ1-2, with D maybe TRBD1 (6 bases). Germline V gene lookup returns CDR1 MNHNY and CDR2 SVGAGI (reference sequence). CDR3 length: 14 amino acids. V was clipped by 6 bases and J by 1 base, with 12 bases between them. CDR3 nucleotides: TGTGCCAGCAGGCCTACAGGGAATAACTATGGCTACACCTTC. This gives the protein CASRPTGNNYGYTF.

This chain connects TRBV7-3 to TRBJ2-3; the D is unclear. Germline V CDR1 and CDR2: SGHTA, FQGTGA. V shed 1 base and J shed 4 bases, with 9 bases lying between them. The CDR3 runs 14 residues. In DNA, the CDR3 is TGTGCCAGCAGCTTAAGCCCAGCAGCAGATACGCAGTATTTT. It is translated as CASSLSPAADTQYF. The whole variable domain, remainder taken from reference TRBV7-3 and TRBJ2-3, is GAGVSQTPSNKVTEKGKYVELRCDPISGHTALYWYRQSLGQGPEFLIYFQGTGAADDSGLPNDRFFAVRPEGSVSTLKIQRTERGDSAVYLCASSLSPAADTQYFGPGTRLTVL.

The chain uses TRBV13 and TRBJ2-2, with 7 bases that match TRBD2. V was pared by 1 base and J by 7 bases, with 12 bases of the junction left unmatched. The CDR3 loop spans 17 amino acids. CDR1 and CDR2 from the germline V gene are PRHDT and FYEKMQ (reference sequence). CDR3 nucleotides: TGTGCCAGCAGCTTAGTGGGCCCCAGCGGGATTGGCGGGGAGCTGTTTTTT. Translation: CASSLVGPSGIGGELFF.

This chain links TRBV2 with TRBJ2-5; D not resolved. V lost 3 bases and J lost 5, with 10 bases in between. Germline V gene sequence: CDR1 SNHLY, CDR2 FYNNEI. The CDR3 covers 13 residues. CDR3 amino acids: CASSDGPRETQYF. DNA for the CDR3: TGTGCCAGCAGTGACGGCCCGCGGGAGACCCAGTACTTC.

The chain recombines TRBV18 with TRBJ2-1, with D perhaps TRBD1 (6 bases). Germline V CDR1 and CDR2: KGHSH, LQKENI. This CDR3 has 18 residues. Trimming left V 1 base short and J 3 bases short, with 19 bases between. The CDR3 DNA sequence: TGTGCCAGCTCACCACTAGTATCAGCAGGGGCCCACTACAATGAGCAGTTCTTC. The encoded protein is CASSPLVSAGAHYNEQFF. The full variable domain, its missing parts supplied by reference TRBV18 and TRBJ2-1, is NAGVMQNPRHLVRRRGQEARLRCSPMKGHSHVYWYRQLPEEGLKFMVYLQKENIIDESGMPKERFSAEFPKEGPSILRIQQVVRGDSAAYFCASSPLVSAGAHYNEQFFGPGTRLTVL.

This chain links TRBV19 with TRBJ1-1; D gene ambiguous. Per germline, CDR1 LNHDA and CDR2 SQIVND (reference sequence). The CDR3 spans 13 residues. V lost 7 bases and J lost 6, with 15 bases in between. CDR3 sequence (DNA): TGTGCCAGTACCATGGAAGGGTCCGCTGAAGCTTTCTTT. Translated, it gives CASTMEGSAEAFF.